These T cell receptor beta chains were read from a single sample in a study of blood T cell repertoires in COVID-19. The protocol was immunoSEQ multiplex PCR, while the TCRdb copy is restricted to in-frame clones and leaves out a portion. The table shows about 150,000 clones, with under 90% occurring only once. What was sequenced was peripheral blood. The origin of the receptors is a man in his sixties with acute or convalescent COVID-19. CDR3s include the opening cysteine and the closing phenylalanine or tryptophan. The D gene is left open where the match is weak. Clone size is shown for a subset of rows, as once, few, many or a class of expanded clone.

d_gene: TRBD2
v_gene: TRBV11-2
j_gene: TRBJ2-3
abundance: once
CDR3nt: TGTGCCAGCAGCTCCGGACTAGCGGGCCTCCTCACAGATACGCAGTATTTT
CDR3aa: CASSSGLAGLLTDTQYF

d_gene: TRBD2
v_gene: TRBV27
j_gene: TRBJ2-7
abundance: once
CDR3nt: TGTGCCAGCAGTTTTGCCGGGAGGGGGTTGAACGAGCAGTACTTC
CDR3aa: CASSFAGRGLNEQYF

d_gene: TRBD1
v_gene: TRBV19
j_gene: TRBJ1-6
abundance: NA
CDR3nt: TGTGCCAGTAAAGGACAGGGAAATTCACCCCTCCACTTT
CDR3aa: CASKGQGNSPLHF

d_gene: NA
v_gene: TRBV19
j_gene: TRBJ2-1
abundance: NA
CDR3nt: TGTGCCACCACGAGGGACTCGACTTACAATGAGCAGTTCTTC
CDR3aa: CATTRDSTYNEQFF

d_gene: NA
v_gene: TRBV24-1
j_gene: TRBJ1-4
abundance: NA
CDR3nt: TGTGCCACCAGCCTAGGGGGGGTCCCCAAAGCAACTAATGAAAAACTGTTTTTT
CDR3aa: CATSLGGVPKATNEKLFF

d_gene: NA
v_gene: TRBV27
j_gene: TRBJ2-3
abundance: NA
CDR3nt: TGTGCCAGCAGTTTAATCAGGGCCGCAGATACGCAGTATTTT
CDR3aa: CASSLIRAADTQYF

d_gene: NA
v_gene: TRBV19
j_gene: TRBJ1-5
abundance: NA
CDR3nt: TGTGCCAGTAGGCAGGGAACTTACAATAATCAGCCCCAGCATTTT
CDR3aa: CASRQGTYNNQPQHF

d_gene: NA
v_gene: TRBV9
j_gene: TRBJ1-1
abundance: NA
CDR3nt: TGTGCCAGCAGCGTAGACCCCCAAGGAGCCAACACTGAAGCTTTCTTT
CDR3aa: CASSVDPQGANTEAFF

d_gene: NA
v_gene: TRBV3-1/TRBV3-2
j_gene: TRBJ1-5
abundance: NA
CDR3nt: TGTGCCAGCAGCCACCGGGGGAGCAATCAGCCCCAGCATTTT
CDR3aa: CASSHRGSNQPQHF

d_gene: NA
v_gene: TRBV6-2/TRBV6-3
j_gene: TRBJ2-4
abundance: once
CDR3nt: TGTGCCAGCAGTTACTCATGGGGCGTACAGAACATTCAGTACTTC
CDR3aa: CASSYSWGVQNIQYF

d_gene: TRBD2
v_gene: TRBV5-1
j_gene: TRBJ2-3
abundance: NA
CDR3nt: TGCGCCAGCAGACTAGCGGTCAAAGCTGGCACAGATACGCAGTATTTT
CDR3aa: CASRLAVKAGTDTQYF

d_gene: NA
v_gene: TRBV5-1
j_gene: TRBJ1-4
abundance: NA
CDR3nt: TGCGCCAGCCGTCTAGGCGATAATGAAAAACTGTTTTTT
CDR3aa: CASRLGDNEKLFF

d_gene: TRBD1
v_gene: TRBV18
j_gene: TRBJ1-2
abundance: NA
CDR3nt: TGTGCCAGCTCAGAAACCGGGACAGGGGATGGCTACACCTTC
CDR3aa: CASSETGTGDGYTF

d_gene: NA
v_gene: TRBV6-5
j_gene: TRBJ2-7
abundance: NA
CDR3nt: TGTGCCAGCAGTTACGGGGGGTCCTACGAGCAGTACTTC
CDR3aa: CASSYGGSYEQYF

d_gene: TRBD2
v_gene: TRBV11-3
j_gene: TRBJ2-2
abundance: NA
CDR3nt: TGTGCCAGCAGCTTATCGGGGGGTGGTGTCACCGGGGAGCTGTTTTTT
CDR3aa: CASSLSGGGVTGELFF

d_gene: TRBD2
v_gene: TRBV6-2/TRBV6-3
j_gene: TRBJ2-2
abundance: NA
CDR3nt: TGTGCCAGCAGTTTACTGAGCGGGGTGAACACCGGGGAGCTGTTTTTT
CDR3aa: CASSLLSGVNTGELFF

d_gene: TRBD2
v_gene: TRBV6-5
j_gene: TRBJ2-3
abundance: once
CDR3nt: TGTGCCAGCAGTTACGGAGCGGGGGGGGCGAATACGCAGTATTTT
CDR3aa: CASSYGAGGANTQYF

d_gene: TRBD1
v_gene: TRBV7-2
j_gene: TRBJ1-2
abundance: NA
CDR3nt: TGTGCCAGCAGCCCCGGGACAGGGGGCTCCTATGGCTACACCTTC
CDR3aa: CASSPGTGGSYGYTF

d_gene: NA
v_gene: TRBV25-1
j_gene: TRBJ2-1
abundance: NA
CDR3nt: TGTGCCAGCAGGTTTCGTCAGGGACTTTACAATGAGCAGTTCTTC
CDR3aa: CASRFRQGLYNEQFF

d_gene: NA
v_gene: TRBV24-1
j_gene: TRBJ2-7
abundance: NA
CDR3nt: TGTGCCACCAGTGATTCCAGGCCCGAGCAGTACTTC
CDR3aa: CATSDSRPEQYF

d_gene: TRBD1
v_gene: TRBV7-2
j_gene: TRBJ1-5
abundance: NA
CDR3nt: TGTGCCAGCAGCTCCCAGGGGGTAGGCAATCAGCCCCAGCATTTT
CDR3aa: CASSSQGVGNQPQHF

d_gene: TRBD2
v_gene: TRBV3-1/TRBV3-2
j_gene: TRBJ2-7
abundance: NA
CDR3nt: TGTGCCAGCAGCCAAGATTTGACGAGCGGGGGACGGTACGAGCAGTACTTC
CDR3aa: CASSQDLTSGGRYEQYF

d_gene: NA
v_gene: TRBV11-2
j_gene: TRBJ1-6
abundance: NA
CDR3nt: TGTGCCAGCAGCGCCGGTAGTTCACCCCTCCACTTT
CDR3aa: CASSAGSSPLHF

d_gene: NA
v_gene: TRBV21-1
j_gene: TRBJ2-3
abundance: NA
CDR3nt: TGTGCCAGCAGATCGTGTCCAGGGGCTTTCACAGATACGCAGTATTTT
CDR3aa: CASRSCPGAFTDTQYF

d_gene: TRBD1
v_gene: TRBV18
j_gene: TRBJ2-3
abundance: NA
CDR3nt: TGTGCCAGCTCACCTGGGACAGGGAGCACAGATACGCAGTATTTT
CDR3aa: CASSPGTGSTDTQYF

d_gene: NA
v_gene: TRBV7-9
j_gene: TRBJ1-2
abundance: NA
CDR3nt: TGTGCCAGCAGCAAACAACAAAATCCCTCCTATGGCTACACCTTC
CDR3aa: CASSKQQNPSYGYTF

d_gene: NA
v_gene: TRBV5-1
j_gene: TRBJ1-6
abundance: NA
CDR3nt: TGCGCCAGCAGCTCTGACAGTAATAATTCACCCCTCCACTTT
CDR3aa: CASSSDSNNSPLHF

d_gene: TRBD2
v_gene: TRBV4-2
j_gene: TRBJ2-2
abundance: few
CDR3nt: TGTGCCAGCAGCCAAGATATAACTAGCGGGGGTCGGAACACCGGGGAGCTGTTTTTT
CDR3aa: CASSQDITSGGRNTGELFF

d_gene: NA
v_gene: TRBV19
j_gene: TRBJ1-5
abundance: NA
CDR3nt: TGTGCCAGTAGTATTTCCAAGGGGTTTGGCAATCAGCCCCAGCATTTT
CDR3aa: CASSISKGFGNQPQHF

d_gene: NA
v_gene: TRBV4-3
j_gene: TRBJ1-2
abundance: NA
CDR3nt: TGCGCCAGCAGCCAAGATTTCATAGCTAACTATGGCTACACCTTC
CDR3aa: CASSQDFIANYGYTF

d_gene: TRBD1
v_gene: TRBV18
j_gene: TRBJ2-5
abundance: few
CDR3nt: TGTGCCAGCTCACCACCGGGGACAGGGGGCGGCCAAGAGACCCAGTACTTC
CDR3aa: CASSPPGTGGGQETQYF

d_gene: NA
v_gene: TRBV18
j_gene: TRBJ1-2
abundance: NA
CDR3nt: TGTGCCAGCTCACCACTGGACAGAACTTATGGCTACACCTTC
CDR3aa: CASSPLDRTYGYTF

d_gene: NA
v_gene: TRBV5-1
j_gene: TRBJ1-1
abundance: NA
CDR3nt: TGCGCCAGCAGCTTGAGTCAGGCCACTGAAGCTTTCTTT
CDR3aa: CASSLSQATEAFF

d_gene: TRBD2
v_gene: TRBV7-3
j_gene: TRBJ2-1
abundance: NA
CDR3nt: TGTGCCAGCAGCTTGTCGGGGGGGCCCACGTACAATGAGCAGTTCTTC
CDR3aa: CASSLSGGPTYNEQFF

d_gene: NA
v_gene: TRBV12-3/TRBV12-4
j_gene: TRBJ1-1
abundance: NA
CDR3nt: TGTGCCAGCAGTTTTGGGGCCAGAGAAGCTTTCTTT
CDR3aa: CASSFGAREAFF

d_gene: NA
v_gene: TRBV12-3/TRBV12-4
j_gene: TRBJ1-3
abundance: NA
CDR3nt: TGTGCCAGCAACGGAGACTCTGGAAACACCATATATTTT
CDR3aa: CASNGDSGNTIYF

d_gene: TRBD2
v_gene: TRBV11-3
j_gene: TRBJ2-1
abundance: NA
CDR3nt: TGTGCCAGCAGTCGACTAGCGGGATCGTCTTCCTACAATGAGCAGTTCTTC
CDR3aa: CASSRLAGSSSYNEQFF

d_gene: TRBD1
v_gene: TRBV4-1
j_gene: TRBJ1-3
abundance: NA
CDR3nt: TGCGCCAGCAGTACGACAGGGAGAGCCCTCTCTGGAAACACCATATATTTT
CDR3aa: CASSTTGRALSGNTIYF

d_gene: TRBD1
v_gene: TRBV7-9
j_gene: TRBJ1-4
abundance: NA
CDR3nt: TGTGCCAGCAGTCATATTACGACAGGGGTGGCTAATGAAAAACTGTTTTTT
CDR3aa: CASSHITTGVANEKLFF

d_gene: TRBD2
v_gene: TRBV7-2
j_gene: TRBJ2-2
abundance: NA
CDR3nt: TGTGCCAGCAGCTTCCAGGGAGGGTCGAACACCGGGGAGCTGTTTTTT
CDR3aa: CASSFQGGSNTGELFF

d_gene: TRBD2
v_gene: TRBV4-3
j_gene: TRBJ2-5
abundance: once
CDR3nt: TGCGCCAGCAGCCGCGGGACTAGCGGGGTTGAGACCCAGTACTTC
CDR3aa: CASSRGTSGVETQYF

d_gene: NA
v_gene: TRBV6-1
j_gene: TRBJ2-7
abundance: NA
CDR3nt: TGTGCCAGCAGTGGTATTGTAGGGGGGCAGTACTTC
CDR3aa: CASSGIVGGQYF